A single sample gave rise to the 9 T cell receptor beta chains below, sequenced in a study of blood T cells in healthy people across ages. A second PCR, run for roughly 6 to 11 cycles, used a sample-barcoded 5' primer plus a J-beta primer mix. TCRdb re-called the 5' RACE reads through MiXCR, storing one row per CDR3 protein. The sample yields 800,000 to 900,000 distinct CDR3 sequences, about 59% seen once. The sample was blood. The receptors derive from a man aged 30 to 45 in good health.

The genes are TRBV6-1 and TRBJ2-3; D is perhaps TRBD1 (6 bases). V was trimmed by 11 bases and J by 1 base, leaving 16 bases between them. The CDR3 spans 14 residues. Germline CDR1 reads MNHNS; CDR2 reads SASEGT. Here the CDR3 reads CAGGRGSRTDTQYF. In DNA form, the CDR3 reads TGTGCCGGAGGAAGGGGGAGCCGCACAGATACGCAGTATTTT.

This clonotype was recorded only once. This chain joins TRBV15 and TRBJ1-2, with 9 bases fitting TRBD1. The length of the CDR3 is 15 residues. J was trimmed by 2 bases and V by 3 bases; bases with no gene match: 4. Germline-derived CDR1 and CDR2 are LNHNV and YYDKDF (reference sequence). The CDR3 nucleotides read TGTGCCACCAGCAGGACAGGGGGTGCGAACTATGGCTACACCTTC. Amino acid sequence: CATSRTGGANYGYTF. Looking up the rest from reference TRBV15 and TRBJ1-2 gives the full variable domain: DAMVIQNPRYQVTQFGKPVTLSCSQTLNHNVMYWYQQKSSQAPKLLFHYYDKDFNNEADTPDNFQSRRPNTSFCFLDIRSPGLGDTAMYLCATSRTGGANYGYTFGSGTRLTVV.

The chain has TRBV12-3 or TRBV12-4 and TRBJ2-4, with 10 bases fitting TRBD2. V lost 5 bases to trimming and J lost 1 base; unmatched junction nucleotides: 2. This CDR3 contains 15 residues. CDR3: CASSRSGGAKNIQYF. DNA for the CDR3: TGTGCCAGCAGTCGTAGCGGGGGGGCCAAAAACATTCAGTACTTC.

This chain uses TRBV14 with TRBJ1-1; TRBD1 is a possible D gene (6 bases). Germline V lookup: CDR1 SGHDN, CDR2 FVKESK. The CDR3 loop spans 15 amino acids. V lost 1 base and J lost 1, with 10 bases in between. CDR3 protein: CASSQAWTENTEAFF. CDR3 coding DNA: TGTGCCAGCAGCCAAGCTTGGACAGAGAACACTGAAGCTTTCTTT.

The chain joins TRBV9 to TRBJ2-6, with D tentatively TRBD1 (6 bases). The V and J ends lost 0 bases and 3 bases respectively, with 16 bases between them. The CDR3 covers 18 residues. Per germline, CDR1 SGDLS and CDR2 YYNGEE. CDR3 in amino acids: CASSVGTGTSGGANVLTF. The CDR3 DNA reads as TGTGCCAGCAGCGTAGGAACAGGGACGAGTGGTGGGGCCAACGTCCTGACTTTC.

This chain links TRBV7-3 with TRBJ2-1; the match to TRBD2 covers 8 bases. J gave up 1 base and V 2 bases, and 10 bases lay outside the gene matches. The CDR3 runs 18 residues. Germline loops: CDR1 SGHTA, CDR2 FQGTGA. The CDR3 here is CASSLDPSGGASYNEQFF. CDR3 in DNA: TGTGCCAGCAGCTTAGATCCCTCCGGGGGGGCGTCCTACAATGAGCAGTTCTTC.

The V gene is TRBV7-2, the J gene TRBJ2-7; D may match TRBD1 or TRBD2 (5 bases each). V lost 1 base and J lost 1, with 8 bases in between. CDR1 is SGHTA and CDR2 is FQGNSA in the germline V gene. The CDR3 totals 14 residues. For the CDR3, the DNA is TGTGCCAGCAGCTTAGTTGAGGGGTCCTACGAGCAGTACTTC. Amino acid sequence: CASSLVEGSYEQYF. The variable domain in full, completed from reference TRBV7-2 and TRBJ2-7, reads GAGVSQSPSNKVTEKGKDVELRCDPISGHTALYWYRQSLGQGLEFLIYFQGNSAPDKSGLPSDRFSAERTGGSVSTLTIQRTQQEDSAVYLCASSLVEGSYEQYFGPGTRLTVT.

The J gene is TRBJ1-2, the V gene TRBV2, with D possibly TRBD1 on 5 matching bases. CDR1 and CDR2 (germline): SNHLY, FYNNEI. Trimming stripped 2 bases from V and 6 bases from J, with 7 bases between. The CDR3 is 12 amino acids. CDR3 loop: CASSERGDGYTF. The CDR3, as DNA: TGTGCCAGCAGTGAACGGGGGGATGGCTACACCTTC.

CDR3 in amino acids: CASSQEVLQGGYGYTF. CDR3 coding DNA: TGTGCCAGCAGCCAAGAGGTCCTACAGGGTGGCTATGGCTACACCTTC. The rearrangement links TRBV4-2 to TRBJ1-2; D is perhaps TRBD1 (6 bases). Trimming took 0 bases from V and 4 from J, leaving 15 bases between them. CDR1 and CDR2 (germline): LGHNA, YNFKEQ. The CDR3 consists of 16 residues.